The 20 T cell receptor beta chains below all came from one sample that was sequenced in a study of blood T cell repertoires in COVID-19. The protocol was immunoSEQ multiplex PCR, while the TCRdb copy is restricted to in-frame clones and leaves out a portion. The table records fewer than 400,000 clones, roughly nine tenths of them present only once. Sequencing used peripheral blood. These receptors were collected from a woman younger than 45 with COVID-19, enrolled during active disease.

This chain joins TRBV25-1 and TRBJ1-5; D gene uncertain. This CDR3 has 18 amino acids. CDR1 is MGHDK and CDR2 is SYGVNS in the germline V gene. Trimming removed 0 bases from V and 0 bases from J, with 15 bases in between. The CDR3: CASSEYVQVVHSNQPQHF. The CDR3 DNA follows: TGTGCCAGCAGTGAATATGTTCAGGTCGTTCATAGCAATCAGCCCCAGCATTTT.

V gene TRBV18 combines with J gene TRBJ1-4; tentatively, D is TRBD1 (6 bases). The germline V and J ends were trimmed by 6 bases and 2 bases, with 19 bases remaining between them. The CDR3 totals 17 residues. CDR1 is KGHSH, CDR2 LQKENI, per germline. CDR3 region: CASSPQAGAATNEKLFF. The DNA of the CDR3 is TGTGCCAGCTCGCCTCAGGCAGGGGCAGCGACTAATGAAAAACTGTTTTTT. Full variable domain (outside the CDR3, taken from reference TRBV18 and TRBJ1-4): NAGVMQNPRHLVRRRGQEARLRCSPMKGHSHVYWYRQLPEEGLKFMVYLQKENIIDESGMPKERFSAEFPKEGPSILRIQQVVRGDSAAYFCASSPQAGAATNEKLFFGSGTQLSVL.

The CDR3 DNA sequence: TGTGCCAGCAGCTCTCAGGGAGGCACTGAAGCTTTCTTT. This codes for CASSSQGGTEAFF. The J gene is TRBJ1-1, the V gene TRBV7-9; D is perhaps TRBD1 (5 bases). Between the trimmed V and J ends, which lost 4 bases and 4 bases, there was a span of 10 bases. This CDR3 spans 13 amino acids. Germline V gene lookup returns CDR1 SEHNR and CDR2 FQNEAQ (reference sequence).

The V call is TRBV6-6, the J call TRBJ1-6; 9 bases match TRBD1. Germline-derived CDR1 and CDR2 are MNHNY and SVGAGI (reference sequence). J was trimmed by 1 base and V by 5 bases; bases with no gene match: 9. The CDR3 runs 18 residues. The CDR3 DNA reads TGTGCCAGCAGTCGTACGGGACAGGGTGATTCCTATAATTCACCCCTCCACTTT. Translated, it gives CASSRTGQGDSYNSPLHF.

This clone was counted a single time. This chain links TRBV6-6 with TRBJ1-4; D not certain. Germline V lookup: CDR1 MNHNY, CDR2 SVGAGI (reference sequence). CDR3 length equals 15 residues. V was trimmed by 4 bases and J by 8 bases, leaving 17 bases between them. DNA for the CDR3: TGTGCCAGCAGTTTCGGATCGGGTTTGGTAGAAAAACTGTTTTTT. It is translated as CASSFGSGLVEKLFF.

The chain carries TRBV13 and TRBJ1-3; TRBD1 matches at 7 bases. The CDR3 consists of 15 residues. CDR1 and CDR2 from the germline V gene are PRHDT and FYEKMQ (reference sequence). The V and J ends lost 5 bases and 0 bases, in that order; junction bases with no gene match: 4. The CDR3 DNA is TGTGCCAGCAGCCTCGGACAGGCCTCTGGAAACACCATATATTTT. Its protein is CASSLGQASGNTIYF.

The chain combines TRBV3-1 (or the pseudogene TRBV3-2) with TRBJ2-1, with D perhaps matching TRBD1 (6 bases). The CDR3 is 13 amino acids. With 4 bases removed from V and 8 bases from J, the gap between germline ends came to 12 bases. Germline loops: CDR1 LGHDT, CDR2 YNNKEL (reference sequence). CDR3 DNA sequence: TGTGCCAGCAGCCCCAACAGGGACGATGAGCAGTTCTTC. As protein: CASSPNRDDEQFF.

The gene calls are TRBV11-2 and TRBJ2-3; 7 bases align to TRBD2. Unmatched junction bases numbered 4, after V lost 1 base and J lost 0 bases. The CDR3 has 16 residues. Germline CDR1 reads SGHAT; CDR2 reads FQNNGV. CDR3 nucleotide sequence: TGTGCCAGCAGCTTAGGTCACGGGGGGAGCACAGATACGCAGTATTTT. Amino acid sequence: CASSLGHGGSTDTQYF.

This chain joins TRBV6-5 and TRBJ2-2; 8 nucleotides align to TRBD2. This CDR3 contains 15 residues. The germline CDR1 and CDR2 sequences are MNHEY and SVGAGI. Germline trimming cut 11 bases from V and 2 bases from J; bases unmatched to any gene: 10. CDR3 DNA: TGTGCCGCCGCACTAGCGGTCTCTAACACCGGGGAGCTGTTTTTT. Protein: CAAALAVSNTGELFF.

The CDR3 protein is CASSPAGRPNTEAFF. CDR3 DNA: TGTGCCAGTAGCCCCGCGGGACGGCCGAACACTGAAGCTTTCTTT. The chain combines TRBV19 with TRBJ1-1; weak D call: TRBD1 (5 bases). This CDR3 region has 15 residues. CDR1 is LNHDA and CDR2 is SQIVND in the germline V gene (reference sequence). The V and J ends lost 6 bases and 1 base respectively, with 15 bases between them.

V usage is TRBV7-2 and J usage is TRBJ2-7; no definite D call. From germline, CDR1 is SGHTA and CDR2 FQGNSA. The V gene lost 10 bases and the J gene lost 4 bases, with 14 bases spanning the gap. CDR3 length: 12 amino acids. The CDR3, as DNA: TGTGCCACCGGCATGGGCAGTTACGAGCAGTACTTC. The encoded protein is CATGMGSYEQYF.

The chain combines TRBV5-4 with TRBJ1-3; tentative D call: TRBD1 (5 bases). CDR3 length: 14 residues. Germline V lookup: CDR1 SGHNT, CDR2 YYREEE (reference sequence). The germline V and J ends were trimmed by 1 base and 4 bases, with 9 bases remaining between them. CDR3 coding DNA: TGTGCCAGCAGCTTGCGGGGGACGGGAAACACCATATATTTT. As protein: CASSLRGTGNTIYF.

This clone was seen only once. The gene calls are TRBV4-1 and TRBJ1-6; TRBD1 matches at 8 bases. The CDR3 totals 18 residues. Per germline, CDR1 MGHRA and CDR2 YSYEKL. Trimming at V came to 0 bases and at J to 5 bases, leaving 9 bases not matched to a gene. The CDR3 protein is CASSQDQIRGLNNSPLHF. CDR3 DNA sequence: TGCGCCAGCAGCCAAGATCAAATCAGGGGGCTAAATAATTCACCCCTCCACTTT.

This clone has a single count. The rearrangement links TRBV2 to TRBJ1-4; the match to TRBD1 covers 7 bases. Trimming took 8 bases from V and 5 from J; bases not matched to a gene: 8. CDR3 size: 14 residues. Germline V gene data show CDR1 as SNHLY and CDR2 as FYNNEI. The CDR3 coding sequence is TGTGCCAGCTGCGACAGGGCCCCGAATGAAAAACTGTTTTTT. Protein: CASCDRAPNEKLFF.

This chain uses TRBV6-6 with TRBJ2-1, with TRBD2 identical over 7 bases. Germline trimming cut 6 bases from V and 0 bases from J; bases unmatched to any gene: 20. The CDR3 loop spans 20 amino acids. From germline, CDR1 is MNHNY and CDR2 SVGAGI (reference sequence). This CDR3 is CASRRPGDRRLAGSYNEQFF. The CDR3 DNA is TGTGCCAGCAGGCGACCAGGCGACCGGAGACTAGCAGGCTCCTACAATGAGCAGTTCTTC.

This sequence joins TRBV7-8 and TRBJ1-6; the D is unclear. Per germline, CDR1 SGHVS and CDR2 FQNEAQ. The CDR3 length is 15 residues. The V end was cut by 0 bases, the J end by 7 bases, with 10 bases between. The CDR3 loop reads CASSLAAGRNSPLHF. CDR3 nucleotides: TGTGCCAGCAGCTTAGCGGCGGGAAGGAATTCACCCCTCCACTTT.

The V and J genes are TRBV3-1 (or the pseudogene TRBV3-2) and TRBJ1-2; D gene unclear. The CDR3 loop spans 12 amino acids. Trimming took 4 bases from V and 4 from J, leaving 7 bases between them. The germline V gene encodes CDR1 LGHDT and CDR2 YNNKEL (reference sequence). The CDR3 is CASSLSSYGYTF. For the CDR3, the DNA is TGTGCCAGCAGCCTGTCGAGCTATGGCTACACCTTC.

The V call is TRBV10-2, the J call TRBJ2-1; 8 bases are shared with TRBD2. Per germline, CDR1 WSHSY and CDR2 SAAADI. This CDR3 is built from 15 residues. With 5 bases clipped from V and 3 bases from J, the junction kept 6 bases outside the gene matches. CDR3 in amino acids: CASSYPAGVYNEQFF. The CDR3 bases are TGCGCCAGCAGTTACCCAGCGGGGGTCTACAATGAGCAGTTCTTC.

The rearrangement links TRBV6-2 or TRBV6-3 to TRBJ1-1; D uncertain. Germline V gene data show CDR1 as MNHEY and CDR2 as SVGEGT. The CDR3 runs to 12 residues. V was clipped by 4 bases and J by 3 bases, with 6 bases between them. The CDR3 loop reads CASSFHDTEAFF. DNA for the CDR3: TGTGCCAGCAGTTTCCATGACACTGAAGCTTTCTTT.

The V and J genes are TRBV18 and TRBJ2-7; D not certain. Looked up from germline, CDR1 is KGHSH and CDR2 is LQKENI. V was clipped by 2 bases and J by 3 bases, with 8 bases between them. The CDR3 has 13 residues. CDR3 sequence (DNA): TGTGCCAGCTCACCAACGCAGAACTACGAGCAGTACTTC. This sequence encodes CASSPTQNYEQYF.